This TCR beta chain stems from a study of blood T cell repertoires in COVID-19. Profiled with immunoSEQ multiplex PCR; TCRdb holds only in-frame clones, not every one. The repertoire holds approximately 440,000 clones, with about 90% as singletons. Specimen: PBMCs or T cells enriched from blood (not recorded which). This clonotype was obtained from a man between 18 and 29 years old who had recovered from COVID-19.

CDR3 protein: CASSYRDRSYEQYF. CDR3 sequence (DNA): TGTGCCAGCAGTTACCGGGACAGGTCCTACGAGCAGTACTTC. This sequence joins TRBV6-5 and TRBJ2-7; 8 bases map to TRBD1. The germline gives CDR1 MNHEY, CDR2 SVGAGI. V gave up 2 bases and J gave up 1 base; unmatched junction bases: 1. This CDR3 is built from 14 residues.